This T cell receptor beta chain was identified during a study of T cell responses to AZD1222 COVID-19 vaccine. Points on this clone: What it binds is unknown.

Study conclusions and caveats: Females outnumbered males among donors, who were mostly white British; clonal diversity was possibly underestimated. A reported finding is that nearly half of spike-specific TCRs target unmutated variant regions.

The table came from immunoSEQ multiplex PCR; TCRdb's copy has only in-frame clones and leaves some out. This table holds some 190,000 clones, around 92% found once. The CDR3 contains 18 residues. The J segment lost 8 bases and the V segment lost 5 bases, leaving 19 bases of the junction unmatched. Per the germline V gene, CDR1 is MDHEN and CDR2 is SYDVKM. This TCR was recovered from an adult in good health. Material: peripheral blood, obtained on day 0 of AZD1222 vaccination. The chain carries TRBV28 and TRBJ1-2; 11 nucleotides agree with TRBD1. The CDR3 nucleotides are TGTGCCAGCAGTGATTATAGGGAGCTCGGACAGGGGGCGCGGGGCTACACCTTC. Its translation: CASSDYRELGQGARGYTF.